This T cell receptor (beta chain) was recovered during a study of breast tumors, draining lymph nodes, adjacent tissues. General study results and limits: Tumor repertoires ranked between lymph nodes and nontumor tissue in diversity, with V and J gene preferences. That most tumor T cells come from lymph nodes remained unproven.

Axillary draining lymph nodes of breast cancer patients supplied the node samples. Per the germline V gene, CDR1 is KGHSH and CDR2 is LQKENI. V lost 0 bases and J lost 2; bases outside the gene matches: 3. The CDR3 has 16 residues. This clonotype turned up a few times. Its antigen is undetermined. Each CDR3 protein is one row after TCRdb ran MiXCR on the multiplex PCR reads. The sample yields approximately 210,000 distinct CDR3 sequences, less than 45% seen once. J is TRBJ2-5 and V is TRBV18; 10 bases match TRBD1. This sequence originates from a female donor with breast cancer. Some clones in this sample may be carry-over from other donors' samples. What was sequenced was axillary lymph node tissue. This CDR3 is CASSPPTGGWQETQYF. Written as DNA, the CDR3 is TGTGCCAGCTCACCACCGACAGGGGGCTGGCAAGAGACCCAGTACTTC.